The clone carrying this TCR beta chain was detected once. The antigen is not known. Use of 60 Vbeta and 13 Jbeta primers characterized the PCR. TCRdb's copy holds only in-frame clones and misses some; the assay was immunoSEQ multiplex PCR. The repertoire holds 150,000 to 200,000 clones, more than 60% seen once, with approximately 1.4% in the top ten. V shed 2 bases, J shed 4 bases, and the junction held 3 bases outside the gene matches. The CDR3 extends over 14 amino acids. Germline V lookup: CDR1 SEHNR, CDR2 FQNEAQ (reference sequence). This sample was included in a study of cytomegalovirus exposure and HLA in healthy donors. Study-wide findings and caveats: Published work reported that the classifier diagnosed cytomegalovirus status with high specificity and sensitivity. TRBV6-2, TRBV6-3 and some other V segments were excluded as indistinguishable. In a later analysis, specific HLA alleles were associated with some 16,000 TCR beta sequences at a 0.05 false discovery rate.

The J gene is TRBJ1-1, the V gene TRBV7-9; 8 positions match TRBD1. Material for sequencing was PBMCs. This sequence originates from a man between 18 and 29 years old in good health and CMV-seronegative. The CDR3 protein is CASSLTGQGTEAFF. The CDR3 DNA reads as TGTGCCAGCAGCTTAACAGGACAGGGCACTGAAGCTTTCTTT.